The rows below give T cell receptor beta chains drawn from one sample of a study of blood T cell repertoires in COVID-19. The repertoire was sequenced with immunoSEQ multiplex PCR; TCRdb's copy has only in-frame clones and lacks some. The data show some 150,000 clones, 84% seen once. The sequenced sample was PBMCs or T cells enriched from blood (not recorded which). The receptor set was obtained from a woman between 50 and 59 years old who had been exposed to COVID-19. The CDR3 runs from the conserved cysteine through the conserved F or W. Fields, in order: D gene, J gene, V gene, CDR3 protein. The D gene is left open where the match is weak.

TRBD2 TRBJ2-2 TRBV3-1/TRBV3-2 CASSQDTTIAGHTGELFF
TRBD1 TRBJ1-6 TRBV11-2 CASSLEGTGNSPLHF
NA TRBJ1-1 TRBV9 CASSPGGGPVHEAFF
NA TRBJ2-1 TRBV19 CASSEIDEQFF
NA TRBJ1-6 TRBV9 CASSVDRAYLSSYNSPLHF
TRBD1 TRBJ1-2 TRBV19 CASSRGQGNGYTF
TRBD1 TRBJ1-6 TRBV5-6 CASSATGLNSPLHF
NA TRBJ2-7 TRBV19 CASSINRVPSYEQYF
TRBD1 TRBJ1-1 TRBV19 CASRWTGGESTTEAFF
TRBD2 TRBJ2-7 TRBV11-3 CASSLAAGGEYEQYF
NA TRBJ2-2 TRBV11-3 CASSSRQFDTGELFF
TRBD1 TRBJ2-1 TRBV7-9 CASSPSWGQGRYNEQFF
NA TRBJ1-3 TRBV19 CASSRRTGVTGNTIYF
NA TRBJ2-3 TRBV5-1 CASSLAGGRDTQYF
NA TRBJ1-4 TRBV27 CASSLSWEFEKLFF
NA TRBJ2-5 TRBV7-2 CASRPRGGGGGETQYF
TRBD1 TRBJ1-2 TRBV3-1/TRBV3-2 CASSPTGGYGYTF
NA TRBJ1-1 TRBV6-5 CASSYGRGVTEAFF
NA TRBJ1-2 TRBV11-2 CASSSLGRRYTF
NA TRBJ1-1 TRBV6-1 CASSETPGYLNTEAFF
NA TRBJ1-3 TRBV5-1 CASSLGITGTGNTIYF
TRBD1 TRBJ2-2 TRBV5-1 CASSPGGSNTGELFF
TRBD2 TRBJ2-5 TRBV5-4 CASSLPGRGGSQETQYF